This T cell receptor beta chain is drawn from a study of T cell responses to AZD1222 COVID-19 vaccine (dated by TCRdb to about 2021). About the full investigation: AZD1222 recipients whose second dose came at about 4 weeks and those whose second dose came at about 12 weeks were combined into one group, since spike-specific TCR depth and breadth did not differ between the two schedules. A total of over 230 trial participants underwent TCR sequencing, of whom roughly 210 received two doses of AZD1222 and some 26 received two doses of the MenACWY control vaccine. Enrollment into the trials was organized by age into subgroups of 18-55, 56-69 and 70-plus years, and those subgroups contained 148, 28 and 57 TCR-sequenced participants, respectively.

The paper as a whole reports these results and caveats: Conclusions about previously exposed vaccinees are limited because only six or seven AZD1222 recipients were SARS-CoV-2 seropositive at baseline. The vaccine-associated CD4 TCRs covered the entire spike protein, and the dominant responses fell in regions 160-218 and 743-854. Most participants were white British and females outnumbered males, and the authors suggested that clonal diversity may have been underestimated. Epitopes outside the regions mutated in the B.1.351 and B.1.1.7 variants were reportedly recognized by nearly half of the unique spike-specific TCRs. No day 14 peak-response samples were available, so repertoires were characterized only after the peak T cell response. The 56-69-year group was small, and its depth increase did not reach significance, likely because of low power. After two AZD1222 doses, both the breadth and the depth of spike-specific TCRs were significantly higher than at day 0 and than in MenACWY recipients.

In the paper's terms, the time point label means: baseline before first vaccination. The vaccinee samples were drawn from two UK trials, COV001 and COV002, one of which was a single-blind randomized controlled phase 2/3 trial testing AZD1222 (ChAdOx1 nCoV-19) in healthy adults. For TCRbeta chain sequencing, PBMC samples were collected from trial participants at day 0 and at day 28 after the second dose. Turning to this clone: Its antigen remains undetermined. The record has no base qualities; no much larger clone is one base away.

CDR1 and CDR2 were assigned from the germline V gene (reference sequence) as SGHAT and FQDESV. The CDR3 holds 13 amino acids from the cysteine to the phenylalanine. The retained sequence is limited to the CDR3, 39 bases, with the frame set at the first base. Deletion took 5 bases off V and 1 base off J, with a span of 8 bases between the germline ends. The CDR3 regions of human TCRbeta chains were subjected to immunosequencing. The source study handled its data this way. TCRs in the repertoires were compared against a reference library of SARS-CoV-2-specific TCRs that had been generated with the MIRA antigen-specificity platform. Breadth meant the fraction of unique TCRs that were SARS-CoV-2-associated, whereas depth meant the fraction of total T cells that were SARS-CoV-2-associated. Using the MIRA data, each spike-specific TCR was mapped to the spike region that the TCR reacts to and placed in a CD4 or CD8 class. Log10-transformed breadth and depth values were compared by one-way ANOVA with Sidak's multiple comparisons tests. The immuneACCESS repertoire file appears here via TCRdb, limited to in-frame rearrangements. These files lack a portion of the clones; in checked studies, under half of the deficit traces to unresolved V genes, and the cause of the others is not known. Clonal size and the V and J genes are those of that table, whereas D and trimming came from the DNA. In this sample the table shows some 120,000 clones, 85% to 95% of which occur a single time. The top ten constitute 2.5% to 3.5% of the sample.

The sequence came from an adult in good health. Sample: peripheral blood, taken on day 0 of AZD1222 vaccination. The rearranged segments are TRBV11-1 and TRBJ1-1, with the D segment identity uncertain. The CDR3: CASSTSRNTEAFF. In nucleotide form, the sequence is TGTGCCAGCAGCACCTCTAGGAACACTGAAGCTTTCTTT.